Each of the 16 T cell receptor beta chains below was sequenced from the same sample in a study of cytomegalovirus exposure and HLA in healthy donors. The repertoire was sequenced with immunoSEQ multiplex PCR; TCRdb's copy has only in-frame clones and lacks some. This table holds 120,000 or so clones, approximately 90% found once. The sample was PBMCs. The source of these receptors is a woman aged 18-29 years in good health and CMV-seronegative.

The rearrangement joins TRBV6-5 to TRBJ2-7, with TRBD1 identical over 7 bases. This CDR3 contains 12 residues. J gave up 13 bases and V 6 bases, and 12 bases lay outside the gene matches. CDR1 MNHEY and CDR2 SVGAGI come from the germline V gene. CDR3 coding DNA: TGTGCCAGCAGCAATCCGTCGGGACAGCCATACTTC. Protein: CASSNPSGQPYF.

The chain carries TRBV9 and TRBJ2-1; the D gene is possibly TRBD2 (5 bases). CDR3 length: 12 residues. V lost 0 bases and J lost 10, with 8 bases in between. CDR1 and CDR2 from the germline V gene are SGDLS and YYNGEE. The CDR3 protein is CASSVAGIEQFF. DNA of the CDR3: TGTGCCAGCAGCGTAGCGGGGATAGAGCAGTTCTTC.

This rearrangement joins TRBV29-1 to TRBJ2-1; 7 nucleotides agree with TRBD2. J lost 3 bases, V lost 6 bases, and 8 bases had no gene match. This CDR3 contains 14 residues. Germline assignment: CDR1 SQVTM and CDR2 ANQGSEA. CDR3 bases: TGCAGCGTGGGTGTTGCGGGAGACTACAATGAGCAGTTCTTC. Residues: CSVGVAGDYNEQFF.

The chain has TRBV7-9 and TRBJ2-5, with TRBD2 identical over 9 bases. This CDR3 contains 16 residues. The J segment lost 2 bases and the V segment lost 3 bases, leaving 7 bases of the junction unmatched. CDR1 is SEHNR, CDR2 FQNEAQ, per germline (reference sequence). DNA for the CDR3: TGTGCCAGCAGCTTTTTACTAGCGGGTTCTCAAGAGACCCAGTACTTC. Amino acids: CASSFLLAGSQETQYF.

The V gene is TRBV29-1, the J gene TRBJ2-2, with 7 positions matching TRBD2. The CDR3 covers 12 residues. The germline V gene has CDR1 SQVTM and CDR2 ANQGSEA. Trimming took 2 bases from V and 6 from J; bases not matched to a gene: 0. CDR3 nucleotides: TGCAGCGTTGAACGGGGGGCCGGGGAGCTGTTTTTT. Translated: CSVERGAGELFF.

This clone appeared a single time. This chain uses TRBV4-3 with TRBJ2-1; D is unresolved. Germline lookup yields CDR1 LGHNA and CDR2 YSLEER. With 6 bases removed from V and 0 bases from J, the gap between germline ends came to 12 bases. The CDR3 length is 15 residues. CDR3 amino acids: CASRPSRNSYNEQFF. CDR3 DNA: TGCGCCAGCAGGCCTTCGCGGAACTCCTACAATGAGCAGTTCTTC.

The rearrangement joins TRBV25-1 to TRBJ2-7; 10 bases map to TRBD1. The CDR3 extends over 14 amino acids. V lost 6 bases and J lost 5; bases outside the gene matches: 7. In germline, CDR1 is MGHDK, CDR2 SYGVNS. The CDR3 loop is CASSAGQGGHEQYF. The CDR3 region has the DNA TGTGCCAGCAGCGCCGGACAGGGGGGCCACGAGCAGTACTTC.

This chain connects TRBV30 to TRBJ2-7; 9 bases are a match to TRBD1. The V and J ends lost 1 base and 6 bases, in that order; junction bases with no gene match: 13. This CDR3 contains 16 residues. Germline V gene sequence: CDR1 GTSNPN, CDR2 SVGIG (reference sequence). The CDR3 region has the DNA TGTGCCTGGAGTGCCACAATCCCGGGACAGGGTGCCGAGCAGTACTTC. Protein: CAWSATIPGQGAEQYF.

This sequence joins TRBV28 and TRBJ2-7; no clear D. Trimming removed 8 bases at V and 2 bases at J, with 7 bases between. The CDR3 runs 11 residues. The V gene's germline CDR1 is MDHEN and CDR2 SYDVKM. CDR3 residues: CASLKTYEQYF. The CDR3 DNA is TGTGCCAGCCTAAAGACCTACGAGCAGTACTTC. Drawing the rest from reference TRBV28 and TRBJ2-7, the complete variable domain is DVKVTQSSRYLVKRTGEKVFLECVQDMDHENMFWYRQDPGLGLRLIYFSYDVKMKEKGDIPEGYSVSREKKERFSLILESASTNQTSMYLCASLKTYEQYFGPGTRLTVT.

The CDR3 DNA is TGTGCCTGGAGTGGTCCTCCGGGACGGGGGGTCCGTCAGCCCCAGCATTTT. Translating gives CAWSGPPGRGVRQPQHF. The chain combines TRBV30 with TRBJ1-5; D possibly corresponds to TRBD1 (5 bases). Looked up from germline, CDR1 is GTSNPN and CDR2 is SVGIG (reference sequence). This CDR3 contains 17 residues. Trimming removed 1 base from V and 6 bases from J, with 22 bases in between.

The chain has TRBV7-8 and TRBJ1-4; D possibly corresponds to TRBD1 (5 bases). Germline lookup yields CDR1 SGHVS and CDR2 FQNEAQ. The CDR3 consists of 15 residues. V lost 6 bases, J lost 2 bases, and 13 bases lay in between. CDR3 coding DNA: TGTGCCAGCAGTCCCGACAGACGGACTAATGAAAAACTGTTTTTT. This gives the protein CASSPDRRTNEKLFF.

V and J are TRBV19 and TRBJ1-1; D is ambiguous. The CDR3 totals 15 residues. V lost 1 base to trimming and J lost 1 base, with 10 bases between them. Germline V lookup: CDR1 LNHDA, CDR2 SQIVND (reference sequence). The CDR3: CASSIATVGNTEAFF. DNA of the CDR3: TGTGCCAGTAGTATAGCAACAGTAGGGAACACTGAAGCTTTCTTT. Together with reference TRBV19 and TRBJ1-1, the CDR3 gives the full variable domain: DGGITQSPKYLFRKEGQNVTLSCEQNLNHDAMYWYRQDPGQGLRLIYYSQIVNDFQKGDIAEGYSVSREKKESFPLTVTSAQKNPTAFYLCASSIATVGNTEAFFGQGTRLTVV.

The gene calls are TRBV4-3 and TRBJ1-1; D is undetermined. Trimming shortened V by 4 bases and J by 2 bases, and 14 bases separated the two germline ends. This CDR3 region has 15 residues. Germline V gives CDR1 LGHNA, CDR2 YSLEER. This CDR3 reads CASSRNAGLNTEAFF. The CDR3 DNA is TGCGCCAGCAGCCGAAACGCAGGCCTTAACACTGAAGCTTTCTTT.

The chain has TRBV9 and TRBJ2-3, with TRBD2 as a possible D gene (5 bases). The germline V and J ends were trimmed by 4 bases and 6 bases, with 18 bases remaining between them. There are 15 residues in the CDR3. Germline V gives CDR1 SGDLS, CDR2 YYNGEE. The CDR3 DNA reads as TGTGCCAGCAGCCCGAGGGCTCAGCAGGTTGATACGCAGTATTTT. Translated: CASSPRAQQVDTQYF.

The DNA for the CDR3 is TGCGCCAGCAGTGCGGGACTAGCGATGAATGAGCAGTTCTTC. Translating it yields CASSAGLAMNEQFF. The rearrangement joins TRBV10-2 to TRBJ2-1; the match to TRBD2 covers 10 bases. The CDR3 contains 14 residues. Unmatched junction bases numbered 4, after V lost 4 bases and J lost 7 bases. Germline V CDR1 and CDR2: WSHSY, SAAADI.

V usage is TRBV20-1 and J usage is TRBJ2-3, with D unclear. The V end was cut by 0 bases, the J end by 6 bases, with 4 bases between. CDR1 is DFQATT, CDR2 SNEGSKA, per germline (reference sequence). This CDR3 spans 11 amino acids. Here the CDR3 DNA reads TGCAGTGCTAGAGATCCGGATACGCAGTATTTT. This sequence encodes CSARDPDTQYF.